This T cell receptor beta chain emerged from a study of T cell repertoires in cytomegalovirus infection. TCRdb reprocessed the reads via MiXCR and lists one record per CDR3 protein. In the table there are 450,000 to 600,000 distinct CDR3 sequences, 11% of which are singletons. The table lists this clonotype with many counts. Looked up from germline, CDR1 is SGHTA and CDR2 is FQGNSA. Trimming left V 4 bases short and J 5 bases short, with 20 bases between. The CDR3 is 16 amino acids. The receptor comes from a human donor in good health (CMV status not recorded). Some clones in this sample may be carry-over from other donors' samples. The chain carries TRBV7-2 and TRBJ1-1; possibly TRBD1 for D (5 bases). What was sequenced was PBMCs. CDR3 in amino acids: CASSYPPGRAGTEAFF. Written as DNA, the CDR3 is TGTGCCAGCAGCTACCCCCCGGGCAGGGCTGGAACTGAAGCTTTCTTT.